This TCR beta chain is from a study of cytomegalovirus exposure and HLA in healthy donors. The PCR made use of 60 Vbeta and 13 Jbeta primers. Profiled with immunoSEQ multiplex PCR; TCRdb holds only in-frame clones, not every one. Reported are 25,000 to 35,000 clones; the ten largest clones contain over 4%. This CDR3 has 14 amino acids. In germline, CDR1 is KGHSH, CDR2 LQKENI. Trimming took 6 bases from V and 1 from J, leaving 12 bases between them. V is TRBV18 and J is TRBJ1-1; TRBD1 is a possible D gene (6 bases). Material: PBMCs. This sequence originates from a woman aged 40 to 50 in good health and CMV-seropositive. The CDR3 bases are TGTGCCAGCTCCAACCAGGGACAGAACACTGAAGCTTTCTTT. Its translation: CASSNQGQNTEAFF.